The 20 T cell receptor beta chains in this list originate from one sample, sequenced in a study of shared clonotypes between healthy human individuals. This table comes from immunoSEQ multiplex PCR, and its TCRdb copy is limited to in-frame clones, with some not included. The sample gives some 480,000 clones, 79% of which show up once; about 12% is in the top ten. The source material was PBMCs. Source of these receptors: a woman in her thirties or forties in good health. Some clones in this sample may be carry-over from other donors' samples.

This clone was detected once. This rearrangement joins TRBV7-3 to TRBJ2-1, with TRBD1 as a possible D gene (6 bases). This CDR3 has 15 amino acids. V shed 4 bases and J shed 2 bases, with 12 bases lying between them. The germline gives CDR1 SGHTA, CDR2 FQGTGA. The CDR3 spells CASSSLGAAYNEQFF. CDR3 coding DNA: TGTGCCAGCAGCTCCCTGGGGGCAGCCTACAATGAGCAGTTCTTC.

The genes are TRBV2 and TRBJ1-5, with TRBD1 as a possible D gene (5 bases). There are 15 residues in the CDR3. Germline CDR1 and CDR2: SNHLY and FYNNEI. V lost 6 bases and J lost 1, with 13 bases in between. Here the CDR3 reads CASSVQVRSNQPQHF. In DNA form, the CDR3 reads TGTGCCAGCAGCGTACAGGTGAGGAGCAATCAGCCCCAGCATTTT.

The CDR3 is CASSELGVYEQYF. The DNA for the CDR3 is TGTGCCAGCAGTGAGCTAGGGGTGTACGAGCAGTACTTC. The rearrangement uses TRBV6-1 and TRBJ2-7, with a possible D match to TRBD1 (5 bases). With 3 bases removed from V and 4 bases from J, the gap between germline ends came to 10 bases. The CDR3 totals 13 residues. Germline values: CDR1 MNHNS, CDR2 SASEGT.

This clone was seen a handful of times. This rearrangement joins TRBV2 to TRBJ2-1, with TRBD2 matching 8 bases. The CDR3 is 15 amino acids. V was pared by 8 bases and J by 3 bases, with 9 bases of the junction left unmatched. The germline CDR1 and CDR2 sequences are SNHLY and FYNNEI. CDR3 region: CASHRGLAIYNEQFF. In DNA, the CDR3 is TGTGCCAGCCACCGCGGACTAGCAATCTACAATGAGCAGTTCTTC.

V gene TRBV7-2 combines with J gene TRBJ2-7, with TRBD1 matching 9 bases. J lost 2 bases, V lost 4 bases, and 9 bases had no gene match. Germline V gene data show CDR1 as SGHTA and CDR2 as FQGNSA. CDR3 length: 16 residues. CDR3 sequence: CASSWTGTGPAYEQYF. The CDR3 DNA reads TGTGCCAGCAGCTGGACCGGGACAGGGCCCGCCTACGAGCAGTACTTC.

Written as DNA, the CDR3 is TGTGCCAGCAGTTTAGGGGGGCCGGGAGAGACCCAGTACTTC. Its translation: CASSLGGPGETQYF. This sequence joins TRBV28 and TRBJ2-5, with D perhaps assigned TRBD1 or TRBD2 (6 bases each). V gave up 2 bases and J gave up 4 bases, with 11 bases separating them. Germline V gives CDR1 MDHEN, CDR2 SYDVKM. This CDR3 region has 14 residues. Drawing the rest from reference TRBV28 and TRBJ2-5, the complete variable domain is DVKVTQSSRYLVKRTGEKVFLECVQDMDHENMFWYRQDPGLGLRLIYFSYDVKMKEKGDIPEGYSVSREKKERFSLILESASTNQTSMYLCASSLGGPGETQYFGPGTRLLVL.

The chain links TRBV2 to TRBJ1-2; 9 nucleotides agree with TRBD1. This CDR3 has 15 amino acids. The germline CDR1 and CDR2 sequences are SNHLY and FYNNEI. The J segment lost 8 bases and the V segment lost 5 bases, leaving 12 bases of the junction unmatched. This CDR3 reads CASSFRTGEGVGYTF. DNA of the CDR3: TGTGCCAGCAGTTTTCGGACAGGGGAAGGTGTGGGCTACACCTTC.

The rearrangement links TRBV27 to TRBJ1-1; a possible D gene is TRBD1 (6 bases). This CDR3 comprises 14 residues. V dropped 6 bases and J dropped 3 bases, with 14 bases sitting between them. Germline CDR1 MNHEY, CDR2 SMNVEV (reference sequence). The CDR3 sequence: CASRISRGDTEAFF. The CDR3 DNA sequence: TGTGCCAGCAGGATTTCGAGGGGGGACACTGAAGCTTTCTTT.

V and J are TRBV7-3 and TRBJ2-5, with 7 bases aligning to TRBD1. The V and J ends lost 2 bases and 0 bases, in that order; junction bases with no gene match: 3. This CDR3 is 15 amino acids long. CDR1 and CDR2 from the germline V gene are SGHTA and FQGTGA. The DNA for the CDR3 is TGTGCCAGCAGCTTAGGAGACAGGGACCAAGAGACCCAGTACTTC. Translating gives CASSLGDRDQETQYF. Full variable domain (missing parts from reference TRBV7-3 and TRBJ2-5): GAGVSQTPSNKVTEKGKYVELRCDPISGHTALYWYRQSLGQGPEFLIYFQGTGAADDSGLPNDRFFAVRPEGSVSTLKIQRTERGDSAVYLCASSLGDRDQETQYFGPGTRLLVL.

The rearrangement joins TRBV6-5 to TRBJ2-1; 8 nucleotides align to TRBD2. Germline V lookup: CDR1 MNHEY, CDR2 SVGAGI. CDR3 length: 15 residues. V trimming: 6 bases; J trimming: 2 bases; junction bases outside the gene matches: 6. Here the CDR3 reads CASSRPGLAYNEQFF. The CDR3 DNA reads TGTGCCAGCAGCCGACCGGGACTAGCCTACAATGAGCAGTTCTTC.

The rearrangement joins TRBV29-1 to TRBJ2-3, with 7 bases that match TRBD2. V trimming: 6 bases; J trimming: 3 bases; junction bases outside the gene matches: 12. The CDR3 runs to 15 residues. Per germline, CDR1 SQVTM and CDR2 ANQGSEA. CDR3: CSVALTGGRTDTQYF. In DNA, the CDR3 is TGCAGCGTAGCCCTTACGGGAGGTCGTACAGATACGCAGTATTTT.

The chain is built from TRBV9 and TRBJ1-2; D not certain. Trimming removed 6 bases at V and 2 bases at J, with 14 bases between. This CDR3 is 14 amino acids long. Germline V lookup: CDR1 SGDLS, CDR2 YYNGEE. CDR3 in DNA: TGTGCCAGCACCCCGATAGGAACAAACTATGGCTACACCTTC. Translation: CASTPIGTNYGYTF. The variable domain in full, completed from reference TRBV9 and TRBJ1-2, reads DSGVTQTPKHLITATGQRVTLRCSPRSGDLSVYWYQQSLDQGLQFLIQYYNGEERAKGNILERFSAQQFPDLHSELNLSSLELGDSALYFCASTPIGTNYGYTFGSGTRLTVV.

This chain joins TRBV11-2 and TRBJ2-7; perhaps TRBD2 as D (6 bases). The CDR3 runs to 16 residues. Germline V gene lookup returns CDR1 SGHAT and CDR2 FQNNGV. V lost 2 bases, J lost 5 bases, and 19 bases lay in between. The CDR3 sequence is CASSLLSAGRKDEQYF. In DNA form, the CDR3 reads TGTGCCAGCAGCTTATTGTCAGCGGGCAGAAAAGACGAGCAGTACTTC. Variable domain in full (rest from reference TRBV11-2 and TRBJ2-7): EAGVAQSPRYKIIEKRQSVAFWCNPISGHATLYWYQQILGQGPKLLIQFQNNGVVDDSQLPKDRFSAERLKGVDSTLKIQPAKLEDSAVYLCASSLLSAGRKDEQYFGPGTRLTVT.

This clone was recorded at least ten times. The chain's CDR3 is CASTPRGAGYNSPLHF. The CDR3 DNA reads TGTGCCAGCACCCCGCGAGGCGCGGGATATAATTCACCCCTCCACTTT. This chain connects TRBV27 to TRBJ1-6, with D unresolved. Trimming stripped 7 bases from V and 4 bases from J, with 17 bases between. Germline V gene data show CDR1 as MNHEY and CDR2 as SMNVEV (reference sequence). There are 16 residues in the CDR3.

Only one count was recorded for this clone. The rearrangement links TRBV7-2 to TRBJ2-7; D unresolved. Trimming cost V 1 base and J 4 bases, with 11 bases left between them. This CDR3 contains 14 residues. Germline loops: CDR1 SGHTA, CDR2 FQGNSA. The CDR3 sequence: CASSLGPVRYEQYF. In DNA, the CDR3 is TGTGCCAGCAGCTTAGGCCCCGTACGTTACGAGCAGTACTTC.

V and J are TRBV19 and TRBJ2-2; TRBD1 is a possible D gene (5 bases). Trimming shortened V by 2 bases and J by 4 bases, and 14 bases separated the two germline ends. The CDR3 is 16 amino acids. CDR1 LNHDA and CDR2 SQIVND come from the germline V gene (reference sequence). The CDR3 region has the DNA TGTGCCAGTAGTATATTGGGGATTAGGGGCACCGGGGAGCTGTTTTTT. This sequence encodes CASSILGIRGTGELFF.

The chain is built from TRBV15 and TRBJ2-7; D is undetermined. The CDR3 length is 15 residues. The V end was cut by 2 bases, the J end by 2 bases, with 13 bases between. CDR1 is LNHNV and CDR2 is YYDKDF in the germline V gene (reference sequence). The CDR3 bases are TGTGCCACCAGCAGACAACCCTCAGGAGCCTACGAGCAGTACTTC. This gives the protein CATSRQPSGAYEQYF.

J is TRBJ2-7 and V is TRBV28; D remains ambiguous. V was cut by 8 bases and J by 2 bases, with 13 bases left in between. The length of the CDR3 is 13 residues. Germline V gene data show CDR1 as MDHEN and CDR2 as SYDVKM. The CDR3 region is CASAQPSTYEQYF. For the CDR3, the DNA is TGTGCCAGCGCCCAGCCCTCAACCTACGAGCAGTACTTC. Together with reference TRBV28 and TRBJ2-7, the CDR3 gives the full variable domain: DVKVTQSSRYLVKRTGEKVFLECVQDMDHENMFWYRQDPGLGLRLIYFSYDVKMKEKGDIPEGYSVSREKKERFSLILESASTNQTSMYLCASAQPSTYEQYFGPGTRLTVT.

This chain joins TRBV10-3 and TRBJ2-4; the match to TRBD2 covers 12 bases. The CDR3 covers 19 residues. The V gene's germline CDR1 is ENHRY and CDR2 SYGVKD. V gave up 2 bases and J gave up 0 bases; unmatched junction bases: 8. The CDR3 is CAISEAMTSGRLAKNIQYF. In DNA, the CDR3 is TGTGCCATCAGTGAGGCGATGACTAGCGGGAGACTAGCCAAAAACATTCAGTACTTC.

The chain joins TRBV5-1 to TRBJ1-3; no firm D call. Germline assignment: CDR1 SGHRS and CDR2 YFSETQ. CDR3 length equals 17 residues. V lost 0 bases, J lost 0 bases, and 13 bases lay in between. The CDR3 loop is CASSLEGQLHSGNTIYF. For the CDR3, the DNA is TGCGCCAGCAGCTTGGAAGGTCAGCTTCACTCTGGAAACACCATATATTTT. The variable domain in full, completed from reference TRBV5-1 and TRBJ1-3, reads KAGVTQTPRYLIKTRGQQVTLSCSPISGHRSVSWYQQTPGQGLQFLFEYFSETQRNKGNFPGRFSGRQFSNSRSEMNVSTLELGDSALYLCASSLEGQLHSGNTIYFGEGSWLTVV.